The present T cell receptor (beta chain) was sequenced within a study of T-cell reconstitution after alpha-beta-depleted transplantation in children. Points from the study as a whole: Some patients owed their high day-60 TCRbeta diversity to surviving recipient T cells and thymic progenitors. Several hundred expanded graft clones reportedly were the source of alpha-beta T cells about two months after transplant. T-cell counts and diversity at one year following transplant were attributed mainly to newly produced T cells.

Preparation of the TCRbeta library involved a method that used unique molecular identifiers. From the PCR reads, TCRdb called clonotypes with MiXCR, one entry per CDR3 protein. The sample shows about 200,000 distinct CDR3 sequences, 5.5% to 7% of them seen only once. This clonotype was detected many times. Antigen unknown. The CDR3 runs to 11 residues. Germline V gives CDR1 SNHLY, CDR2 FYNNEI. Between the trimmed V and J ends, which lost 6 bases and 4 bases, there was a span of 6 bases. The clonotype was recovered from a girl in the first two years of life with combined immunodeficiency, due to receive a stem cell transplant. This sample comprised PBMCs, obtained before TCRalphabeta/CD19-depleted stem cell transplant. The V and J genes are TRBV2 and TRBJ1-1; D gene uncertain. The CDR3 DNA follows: TGTGCCAGCAGACAGTCCACTGAAGCTTTCTTT. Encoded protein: CASRQSTEAFF.